The T cell receptor (beta chain) described here comes from a study of identical twins. TCRdb fed the 5' RACE reads into MiXCR, producing one record per CDR3 protein. The table records approximately 500,000 distinct CDR3 sequences, roughly 26% of them present only once. This clonotype was counted only a few times. The CDR3 is 13 residues long. V was shortened by 6 bases and J by 6 bases, with 12 bases between the two germline ends. Germline CDR1 SEHNR, CDR2 FQNEAQ (reference sequence). These data are also associated with another study on T cells expressing NK-cell markers. This second report adds: Serological testing identified seven of the eight sequenced donors as HCMV-seropositive and one as seronegative.

The sequenced material came from CD4+ T cells sorted from blood. This TCR was recovered from a woman younger than 35 in good health. This chain joins TRBV7-9 and TRBJ1-5, with D maybe TRBD1 (6 bases). CDR3 in amino acids: CASSKQGGQPQHF. The CDR3, as DNA: TGTGCCAGCAGTAAACAGGGCGGTCAGCCCCAGCATTTT.